This T cell receptor (beta chain) was captured by sequencing in a study of blood T cell repertoires in COVID-19 (dated by TCRdb to about 2020). As for the study more broadly: Collaborator samples came from the United States, Italy and Spain and covered acute and convalescent phases of COVID-19. Where available, HLA class I and class II types were obtained from metadata supplied by the sample provider rather than from assay-based typing. Deeply sampled blood TCRbeta repertoires from subjects exposed to, actively infected with, or recovered from COVID-19 were included in the dataset. A de-identified subject ID, COVID-19 status, age in years and sex were almost always included in the sample metadata. The samples were drawn from two sources: the first 160 participants of the ongoing ImmuneRACE study, and over 950 subjects contributed by 6 global collaborators. The prospective study material was composed of cDNA or gDNA derived from T cells, B-cell-depleted T cells, or PBMCs. The repertoires were made available in a free public database intended to serve as a resource for research on the immune response to SARS-CoV-2. The study at large found these results: How much clinical and demographic metadata was included differed by source and by participant, and the metadata was provided uncurated.

The immunoSEQ Assay, a bias-controlled multiplex PCR, was used to amplify TCRbeta CDR3 regions from genomic DNA. As for the authors' bioinformatics: The number of nucleated cells in each sample was estimated from the amplification of reference gene primers within the assay. To quantify the absolute abundance of each unique TCRbeta CDR3 rearrangement, sequence reads were collapsed and filtered. Productive Simpson clonality was computed per sample as the square root of Simpson's diversity index over productive rearrangements. What TCRdb holds here is the immuneACCESS table cut down to in-frame rearrangements. Part of the clones is not present; checked against another copy, under half of the missing clones reflect an unresolved V gene, and the others are unexplained. That table supplies the V and J calls and clone size; D and trimming were determined from the DNA. This sample holds over 150,000 clones; approximately 79% were observed only once. The ten most abundant clones make up 7.3% of the sample.

In the prospective study, participants were roughly 18 to 100 years old, resided in about two dozen geographic areas of the United States, and were enrolled through a virtual design. Cohort assignment in the prospective study relied on participant-reported clinical history from a screening survey and a study questionnaire. ImmuneRACE Cohort 3 recovered participants were defined by two consecutive negative NP/OP PCR tests, healthcare professional clearance, or symptom resolution. Mobile phlebotomists in the prospective study collected whole blood, serum and a nasopharyngeal or oropharyngeal swab from every participant. Participants in the prospective study had the option to provide additional blood draws and questionnaires over an approximately 2-month period. Before DNA extraction, prospective study blood samples were shipped either frozen or at room temperature. A remark on this clone: Its specific antigen is unknown. Per-base quality was not reported, and no clone a single base away is much larger than it.

The germline V gene (reference sequence) provides CDR1 SGHKS and CDR2 YYEKEE. The CDR3 sequence holds 14 residues, the cysteine and phenylalanine included. The only DNA kept is the CDR3, 42 bases in frame from the first base. V is cut back by 0 bases and J by 6 bases, with 5 bases in the junction unmatched. The clonotype comes from a man in his fifties who had recovered from COVID-19. The specimen sequenced was PBMCs or T cells enriched from blood (not recorded which). The V gene is TRBV5-5 and the J gene is TRBJ1-1; 7 middle bases align to TRBD1. The CDR3 region reads CASSLVQGLAEAFF. The DNA reads as follows: TGTGCCAGCAGCTTGGTACAGGGGCTCGCTGAAGCTTTCTTT.